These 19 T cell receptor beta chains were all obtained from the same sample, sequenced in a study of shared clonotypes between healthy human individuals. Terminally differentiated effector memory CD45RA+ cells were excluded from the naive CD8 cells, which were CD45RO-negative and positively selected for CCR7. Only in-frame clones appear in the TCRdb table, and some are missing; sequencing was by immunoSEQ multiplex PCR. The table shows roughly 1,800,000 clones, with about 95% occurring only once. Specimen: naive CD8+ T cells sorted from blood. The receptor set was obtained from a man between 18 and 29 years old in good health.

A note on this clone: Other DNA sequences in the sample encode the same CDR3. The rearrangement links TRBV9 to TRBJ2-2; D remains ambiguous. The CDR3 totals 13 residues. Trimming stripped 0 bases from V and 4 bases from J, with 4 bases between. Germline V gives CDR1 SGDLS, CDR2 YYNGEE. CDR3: CASSVVSTGELFF. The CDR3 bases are TGTGCCAGCAGCGTAGTTAGCACCGGGGAGCTGTTTTTT.

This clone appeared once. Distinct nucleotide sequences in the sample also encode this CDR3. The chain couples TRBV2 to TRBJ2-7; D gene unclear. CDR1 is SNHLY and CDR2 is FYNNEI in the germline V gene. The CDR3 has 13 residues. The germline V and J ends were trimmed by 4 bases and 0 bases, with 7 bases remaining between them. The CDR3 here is CASSGLASYEQYF. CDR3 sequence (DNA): TGTGCCAGCAGTGGATTAGCCTCCTACGAGCAGTACTTC.

The CDR3 protein is CASSELKGVLTDTQYF. CDR3 DNA: TGTGCCAGCAGTGAACTGAAGGGGGTTTTAACAGATACGCAGTATTTT. The chain has TRBV6-1 and TRBJ2-3, with TRBD1 as a possible D gene (6 bases). Trimming removed 2 bases from V and 3 bases from J, with 15 bases in between. The V gene's germline CDR1 is MNHNS and CDR2 SASEGT. The CDR3 length is 16 residues.

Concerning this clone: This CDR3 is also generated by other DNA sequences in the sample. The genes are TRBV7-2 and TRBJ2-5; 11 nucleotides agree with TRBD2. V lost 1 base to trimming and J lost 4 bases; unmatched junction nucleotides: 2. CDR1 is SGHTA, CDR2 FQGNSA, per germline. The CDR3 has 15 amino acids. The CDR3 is CASSLGTSGRETQYF. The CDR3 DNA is TGTGCCAGCAGCTTAGGGACTAGCGGGCGAGAGACCCAGTACTTC.

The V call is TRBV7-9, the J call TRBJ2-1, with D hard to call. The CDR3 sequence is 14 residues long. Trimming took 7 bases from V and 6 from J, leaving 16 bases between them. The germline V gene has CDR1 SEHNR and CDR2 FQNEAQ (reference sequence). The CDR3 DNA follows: TGTGCCAGCACCTCGCCCCGACCCCGCAATGAGCAGTTCTTC. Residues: CASTSPRPRNEQFF.

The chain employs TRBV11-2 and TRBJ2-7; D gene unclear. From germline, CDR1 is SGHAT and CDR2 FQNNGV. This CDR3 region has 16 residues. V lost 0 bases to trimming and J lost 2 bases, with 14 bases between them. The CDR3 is CASSLEARTGTYEQYF. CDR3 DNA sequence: TGTGCCAGCAGCTTAGAAGCGAGGACGGGTACCTACGAGCAGTACTTC.

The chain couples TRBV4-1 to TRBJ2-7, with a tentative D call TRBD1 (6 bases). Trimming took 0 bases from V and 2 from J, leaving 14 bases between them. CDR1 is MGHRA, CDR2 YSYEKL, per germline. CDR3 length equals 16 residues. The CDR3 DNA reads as TGCGCCAGCAGCCAAGATCGGTGGGGGCAGGCCTACGAGCAGTACTTC. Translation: CASSQDRWGQAYEQYF.

The chain's CDR3 is CASSEWDDREVYEQYF. CDR3 coding DNA: TGTGCCAGCAGTGAATGGGATGACAGGGAGGTCTACGAGCAGTACTTC. The chain couples TRBV25-1 to TRBJ2-7; D perhaps matches TRBD1 (7 bases). The CDR3 is made up of 16 amino acids. The ends were cut back, 1 base at V and 3 bases at J, with 16 bases in the middle. CDR1 MGHDK and CDR2 SYGVNS come from the germline V gene.

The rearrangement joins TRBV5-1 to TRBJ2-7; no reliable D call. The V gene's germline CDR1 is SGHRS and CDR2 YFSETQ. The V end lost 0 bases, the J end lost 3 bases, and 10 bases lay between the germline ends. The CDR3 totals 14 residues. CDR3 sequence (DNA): TGCGCCAGCAGCTTGGAAAAGACCGACTACGAGCAGTACTTC. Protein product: CASSLEKTDYEQYF.

The CDR3, as DNA: TGTGCCAGCAGCGTAGAATCTAGCGGGGGGGTCTACAATGAGCAGTTCTTC. It codes for CASSVESSGGVYNEQFF. The chain employs TRBV9 and TRBJ2-1; 12 nucleotides agree with TRBD2. This CDR3 spans 17 amino acids. V lost 0 bases, J lost 3 bases, and 4 bases stayed unmatched. Germline V gene lookup returns CDR1 SGDLS and CDR2 YYNGEE. Drawing the rest from reference TRBV9 and TRBJ2-1, the complete variable domain is DSGVTQTPKHLITATGQRVTLRCSPRSGDLSVYWYQQSLDQGLQFLIQYYNGEERAKGNILERFSAQQFPDLHSELNLSSLELGDSALYFCASSVESSGGVYNEQFFGPGTRLTVL.

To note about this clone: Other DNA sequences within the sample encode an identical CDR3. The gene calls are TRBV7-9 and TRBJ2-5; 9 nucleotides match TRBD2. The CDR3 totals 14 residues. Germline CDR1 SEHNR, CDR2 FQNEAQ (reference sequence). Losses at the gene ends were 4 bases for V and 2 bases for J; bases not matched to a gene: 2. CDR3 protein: CASSSSGAQETQYF. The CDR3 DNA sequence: TGTGCCAGCAGCTCTAGCGGGGCACAAGAGACCCAGTACTTC.

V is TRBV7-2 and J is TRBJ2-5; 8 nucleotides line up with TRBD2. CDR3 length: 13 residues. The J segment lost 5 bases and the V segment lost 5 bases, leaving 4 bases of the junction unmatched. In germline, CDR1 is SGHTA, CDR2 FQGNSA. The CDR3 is CASSPWTSETQYF. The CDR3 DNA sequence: TGTGCCAGCAGCCCCTGGACTAGCGAGACCCAGTACTTC.

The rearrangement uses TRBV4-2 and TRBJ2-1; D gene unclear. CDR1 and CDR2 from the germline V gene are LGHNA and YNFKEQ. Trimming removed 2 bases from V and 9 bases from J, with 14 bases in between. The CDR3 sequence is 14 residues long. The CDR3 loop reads CASSQTYLTSEQFF. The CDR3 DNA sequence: TGTGCCAGCAGCCAAACCTACCTCACCAGTGAGCAGTTCTTC.

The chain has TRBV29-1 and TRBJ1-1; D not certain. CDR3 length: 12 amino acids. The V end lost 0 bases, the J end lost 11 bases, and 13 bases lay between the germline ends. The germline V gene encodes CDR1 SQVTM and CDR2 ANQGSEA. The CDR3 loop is CSVEDRMYEAFF. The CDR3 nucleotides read TGCAGCGTTGAAGATAGGATGTACGAGGCTTTCTTT.

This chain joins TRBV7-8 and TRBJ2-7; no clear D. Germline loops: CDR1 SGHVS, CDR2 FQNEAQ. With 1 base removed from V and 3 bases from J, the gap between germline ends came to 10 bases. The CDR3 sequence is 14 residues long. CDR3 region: CASSLGYGSYEQYF. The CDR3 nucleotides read TGTGCCAGCAGCTTAGGGTACGGTAGCTACGAGCAGTACTTC.

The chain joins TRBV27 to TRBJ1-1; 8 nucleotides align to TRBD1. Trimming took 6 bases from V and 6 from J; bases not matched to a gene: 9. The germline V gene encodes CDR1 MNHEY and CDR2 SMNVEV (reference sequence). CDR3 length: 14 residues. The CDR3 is CASSLGQGGPEAFF. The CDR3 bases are TGTGCCAGCAGCCTTGGACAGGGAGGGCCTGAAGCTTTCTTT.

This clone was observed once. The CDR3 here is CASSVDSLSSYNSPLHF. CDR3 sequence (DNA): TGTGCCAGCAGCGTAGACAGCCTCAGCTCCTATAATTCACCCCTCCACTTT. V and J are TRBV9 and TRBJ1-6; no definite D call. The CDR3 has 17 residues. The germline gives CDR1 SGDLS, CDR2 YYNGEE. Trimming removed 0 bases at V and 0 bases at J, with 10 bases between.

CDR3 sequence (DNA): TGTGCCAGCACGGGGCCGGGACCTACTAATGAAAAACTGTTTTTT. Encoded protein: CASTGPGPTNEKLFF. This chain connects TRBV25-1 to TRBJ1-4, with D perhaps TRBD1 (5 bases). The CDR3 is 15 residues long. V gave up 7 bases and J gave up 2 bases, with 14 bases separating them. CDR1 and CDR2 (germline): MGHDK, SYGVNS.

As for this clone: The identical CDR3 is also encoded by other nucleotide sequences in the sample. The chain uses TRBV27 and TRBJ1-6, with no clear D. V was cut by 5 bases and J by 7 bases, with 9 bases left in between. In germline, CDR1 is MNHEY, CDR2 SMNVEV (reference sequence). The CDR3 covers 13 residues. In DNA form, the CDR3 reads TGTGCCAGCAGTCCTGGACCGAATTCACCCCTCCACTTT. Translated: CASSPGPNSPLHF.